This passage covers 27 T cell receptor beta chains from one sample sequenced in a study of blood T cell repertoires in COVID-19. TCRdb's table, derived via immunoSEQ multiplex PCR, lists solely in-frame clones and lacks some. The table shows 150,000 to 200,000 clones, with approximately 85% occurring only once. The sample consisted of peripheral blood. Source of these receptors: a man aged 55 to 70 who had recovered from COVID-19.

The chain recombines TRBV2 with TRBJ1-2, with 7 bases identical to TRBD1. The CDR3 has 17 amino acids. J lost 6 bases, V lost 0 bases, and 13 bases had no gene match. The germline V gene encodes CDR1 SNHLY and CDR2 FYNNEI. CDR3 residues: CASSEAGAGGNLDGYTF. CDR3 in DNA: TGTGCCAGCAGTGAAGCCGGGGCAGGGGGTAATTTGGATGGCTACACCTTC.

The chain employs TRBV14 and TRBJ2-2; the D gene is possibly TRBD1 (5 bases). V was pared by 1 base and J by 2 bases, with 8 bases between. Germline V lookup: CDR1 SGHDN, CDR2 FVKESK. The CDR3 sequence is 15 residues long. The CDR3 region is CASSQGQINTGELFF. The CDR3 DNA reads as TGTGCCAGCAGCCAAGGACAGATAAACACCGGGGAGCTGTTTTTT.

The chain carries TRBV9 and TRBJ2-3; tentatively, D is TRBD2 (5 bases). Per the germline V gene, CDR1 is SGDLS and CDR2 is YYNGEE. V was cut by 4 bases and J by 1 base, with 10 bases left in between. The CDR3 contains 14 residues. The CDR3 DNA follows: TGTGCCAGCAGCCCGGGATACCGCACAGATACGCAGTATTTT. As protein: CASSPGYRTDTQYF.

This clone was counted a single time. The rearrangement links TRBV11-3 to TRBJ2-1; 10 nucleotides match TRBD2. This CDR3 has 16 amino acids. The junction had 11 bases not matched to a gene; V was cut back by 5 bases and J by 7 bases. Germline values: CDR1 SGHNT, CDR2 YENEEA. This chain's CDR3 is CASSLLAGGPGNEQFF. DNA of the CDR3: TGTGCCAGCAGCCTATTAGCGGGGGGCCCCGGGAATGAGCAGTTCTTC.

The chain uses TRBV18 and TRBJ2-7, with 8 bases aligning to TRBD1. J lost 3 bases, V lost 2 bases, and 6 bases had no gene match. This CDR3 is 15 amino acids long. Germline CDR1 and CDR2: KGHSH and LQKENI. The CDR3 DNA is TGTGCCAGCTCACCAGGGCAGGGGGCTAACTACGAGCAGTACTTC. Translation: CASSPGQGANYEQYF.

V is TRBV29-1 and J is TRBJ1-2, with 7 nucleotides matching TRBD1. J was trimmed by 6 bases and V by 0 bases; bases with no gene match: 1. The CDR3 totals 12 residues. Germline CDR1 is SQVTM and CDR2 is ANQGSEA. The CDR3 DNA follows: TGCAGCGTTGAAGAGACAGGGAATGGCTACACCTTC. It is translated as CSVEETGNGYTF.

This chain uses TRBV5-6 with TRBJ2-5; tentatively, D is TRBD1 (7 bases). Germline V gene sequence: CDR1 SGHDT, CDR2 YYEEEE. This CDR3 has 14 residues. The V end was cut by 6 bases, the J end by 5 bases, with 17 bases between. CDR3 residues: CASNYRGGGETQYF. In nucleotides, the CDR3 is TGTGCCAGCAACTACAGGGGAGGAGGTGAGACCCAGTACTTC.

The chain joins TRBV5-1 to TRBJ2-3; TRBD2 aligns across 7 bases. CDR3 length equals 13 residues. V shed 4 bases and J 2 bases; nucleotides not matched to a gene: 1. CDR1 is SGHRS, CDR2 YFSETQ, per germline. The CDR3 spells CASSRGVTDTQYF. CDR3 DNA sequence: TGCGCCAGCAGCCGGGGGGTCACAGATACGCAGTATTTT.

The chain couples TRBV19 to TRBJ2-7, with 8 bases aligning to TRBD2. With 4 bases clipped from V and 5 bases from J, the junction kept 4 bases outside the gene matches. The CDR3 extends over 13 amino acids. Germline loops: CDR1 LNHDA, CDR2 SQIVND (reference sequence). The CDR3 loop is CASSTGGSDEQYF. CDR3 DNA: TGTGCCAGTAGTACGGGGGGGAGCGACGAGCAGTACTTC.

V gene TRBV3-1 (or the pseudogene TRBV3-2) combines with J gene TRBJ1-1; maybe TRBD1 (6 bases). Trimming cost V 1 base and J 3 bases, with 15 bases left between them. Germline lookup yields CDR1 LGHDT and CDR2 YNNKEL (reference sequence). The CDR3 spans 16 residues. CDR3 residues: CASSQGGQGWDTEAFF. DNA of the CDR3: TGTGCCAGCAGCCAAGGGGGGCAGGGTTGGGACACTGAAGCTTTCTTT.

The chain couples TRBV24-1 to TRBJ2-7; TRBD1 aligns across 9 bases. J lost 6 bases, V lost 4 bases, and 9 bases had no gene match. This CDR3 spans 15 amino acids. Germline V lookup: CDR1 KGHDR, CDR2 SFDVKD. The CDR3 reads CATSDPGQGPGEQYF. CDR3 nucleotides: TGTGCCACCAGTGACCCTGGACAGGGGCCAGGCGAGCAGTACTTC.

This sequence joins TRBV3-1 (or the pseudogene TRBV3-2) and TRBJ2-2, with 8 bases lining up with TRBD1. This CDR3 region has 15 residues. Per the germline V gene, CDR1 is LGHDT and CDR2 is YNNKEL (reference sequence). V lost 5 bases, J lost 7 bases, and 9 bases stayed unmatched. The CDR3 sequence is CASSSDRGGGGELFF. CDR3 in DNA: TGTGCCAGCAGCTCCGACAGGGGAGGAGGCGGGGAGCTGTTTTTT.

This clone occurred once. This chain's CDR3 is CASSFTGDTGELFF. The CDR3 DNA is TGCGCCAGCAGCTTCACAGGGGACACCGGGGAGCTGTTTTTT. The chain has TRBV5-1 and TRBJ2-2; TRBD1 agrees at 7 bases. V trimming: 2 bases; J trimming: 3 bases; junction bases outside the gene matches: 1. CDR1 is SGHRS, CDR2 YFSETQ, per germline. This CDR3 contains 14 residues.

The V call is TRBV2, the J call TRBJ1-2; D is ambiguous. Trimming stripped 2 bases from V and 4 bases from J, with 11 bases between. The CDR3 loop spans 14 amino acids. Germline V lookup: CDR1 SNHLY, CDR2 FYNNEI. The CDR3 protein is CASSEIRVGYGYTF. The CDR3 bases are TGTGCCAGCAGTGAAATTCGGGTCGGCTATGGCTACACCTTC.

The chain employs TRBV7-8 and TRBJ1-3; 7 bases map to TRBD1. Trimming took 4 bases from V and 0 from J; bases not matched to a gene: 0. This CDR3 contains 14 residues. Germline CDR1 and CDR2: SGHVS and FQNEAQ. This CDR3 reads CASSYRGSGNTIYF. The CDR3 nucleotides are TGTGCCAGCAGCTACAGGGGCTCTGGAAACACCATATATTTT.

The J gene is TRBJ1-4, the V gene TRBV9; the match to TRBD1 covers 7 bases. Germline V CDR1 and CDR2: SGDLS, YYNGEE. V dropped 4 bases and J dropped 8; count of bases not matched to a gene: 5. This CDR3 comprises 13 residues. CDR3 in DNA: TGTGCCAGCAGCTCAACAGGGGTGGAAAAACTGTTTTTT. This encodes CASSSTGVEKLFF.

The chain recombines TRBV15 with TRBJ2-2; TRBD2 matches at 8 bases. The V gene's germline CDR1 is LNHNV and CDR2 YYDKDF (reference sequence). After removal of 0 bases from V and 4 bases from J, the junction contained 7 bases not matched to a gene. The CDR3 runs 17 residues. CDR3 nucleotide sequence: TGTGCCACCAGCAGAGATCAAGCGGGGGCCACCACCGGGGAGCTGTTTTTT. Encoded protein: CATSRDQAGATTGELFF.

The CDR3 protein is CASRGDNQPQHF. As DNA, the CDR3 is TGTGCCAGCAGAGGGGACAATCAGCCCCAGCATTTT. This chain uses TRBV2 with TRBJ1-5, with D possibly TRBD1 on 5 matching bases. CDR3 size: 12 residues. Trimming stripped 6 bases from V and 3 bases from J, with 6 bases between. Germline-derived CDR1 and CDR2 are SNHLY and FYNNEI. Combining the CDR3 with reference TRBV2 and TRBJ1-5 gives the whole variable domain EPEVTQTPSHQVTQMGQEVILRCVPISNHLYFYWYRQILGQKVEFLVSFYNNEISEKSEIFDDQFSVERPDGSNFTLKIRSTKLEDSAMYFCASRGDNQPQHFGDGTRLSIL.

As DNA, the CDR3 is TGTGCCAGCAGCTCCTGGGACAGAACCACAGATACGCAGTATTTT. Translated: CASSSWDRTTDTQYF. The rearrangement links TRBV7-9 to TRBJ2-3, with 7 bases fitting TRBD1. Germline V gene data show CDR1 as SEHNR and CDR2 as FQNEAQ (reference sequence). CDR3 length: 15 amino acids. V shed 4 bases and J 2 bases; nucleotides not matched to a gene: 6.

Regarding this clone: Additional DNA sequences in this sample encode the identical CDR3. The chain couples TRBV7-9 to TRBJ2-5, with a weak D call TRBD2 (6 bases). CDR1 and CDR2 (germline): SEHNR, FQNEAQ (reference sequence). CDR3 length: 13 amino acids. V lost 5 bases, J lost 5 bases, and 12 bases lay in between. The DNA for the CDR3 is TGTGCCAGCAGCGGCGGGGCGGGGGAGACCCAGTACTTC. Residues: CASSGGAGETQYF.

The chain couples TRBV5-1 to TRBJ2-3; unclear D gene. Germline lookup yields CDR1 SGHRS and CDR2 YFSETQ. With 1 base removed from V and 8 bases from J, the gap between germline ends came to 11 bases. The CDR3 spans 13 residues. The CDR3 DNA is TGCGCCAGCAGCTTGATAAGCACCGGTACGCAGTATTTT. Translation gives CASSLISTGTQYF.

For the CDR3, the DNA is TGTGCCAGCACCCGCGGGGTTCAGCCCCAGCATTTT. It is translated as CASTRGVQPQHF. This rearrangement joins TRBV12-3 or TRBV12-4 to TRBJ1-5; D gene unclear. The CDR3 spans 12 residues. The V end was cut by 7 bases, the J end by 6 bases, with 10 bases between.

This chain uses TRBV2 with TRBJ2-3; D is perhaps TRBD1 (5 bases). Germline values: CDR1 SNHLY, CDR2 FYNNEI. The germline V and J ends were trimmed by 8 bases and 0 bases, with 21 bases remaining between them. This CDR3 has 17 residues. The CDR3 bases are TGTGCCAGCCAAGGCTTGCTCAGGGATCGTAGCACAGATACGCAGTATTTT. This encodes CASQGLLRDRSTDTQYF.

This clone has just one count. This sequence joins TRBV2 and TRBJ2-7; unclear D gene. Germline values: CDR1 SNHLY, CDR2 FYNNEI. This CDR3 region has 12 residues. Between the trimmed V and J ends, which lost 6 bases and 5 bases, there was a span of 11 bases. The CDR3 spells CASSGEPDEQYF. CDR3 DNA sequence: TGTGCCAGCAGCGGTGAACCGGACGAGCAGTACTTC.

J is TRBJ2-7 and V is TRBV4-1, with 9 nucleotides matching TRBD1. The trim removed 5 bases at V and 4 bases at J, leaving 15 bases unmatched. The CDR3 sequence is 17 residues long. CDR1 MGHRA and CDR2 YSYEKL come from the germline V gene. The CDR3 sequence is CASSSPPGGQGRYEQYF. For the CDR3, the DNA is TGCGCCAGCAGCTCTCCCCCGGGGGGACAGGGTCGGTACGAGCAGTACTTC.

This chain links TRBV5-5 with TRBJ1-4; TRBD1 agrees at 8 bases. V shed 5 bases and J 8 bases; nucleotides not matched to a gene: 11. The CDR3 sequence is 15 residues long. Germline V gives CDR1 SGHKS, CDR2 YYEKEE (reference sequence). CDR3 residues: CASRRNRGSREKLFF. Written as DNA, the CDR3 is TGTGCCAGCAGGCGTAACAGGGGGTCGCGAGAAAAACTGTTTTTT.

The rearrangement links TRBV30 to TRBJ2-1; 8 bases align to TRBD1. CDR1 GTSNPN and CDR2 SVGIG come from the germline V gene (reference sequence). V trimming: 2 bases; J trimming: 2 bases; junction bases outside the gene matches: 5. The CDR3 contains 15 residues. Written as DNA, the CDR3 is TGTGCCTGGAGTCTTACAGGGGGAACCTACAATGAGCAGTTCTTC. Encoded protein: CAWSLTGGTYNEQFF.